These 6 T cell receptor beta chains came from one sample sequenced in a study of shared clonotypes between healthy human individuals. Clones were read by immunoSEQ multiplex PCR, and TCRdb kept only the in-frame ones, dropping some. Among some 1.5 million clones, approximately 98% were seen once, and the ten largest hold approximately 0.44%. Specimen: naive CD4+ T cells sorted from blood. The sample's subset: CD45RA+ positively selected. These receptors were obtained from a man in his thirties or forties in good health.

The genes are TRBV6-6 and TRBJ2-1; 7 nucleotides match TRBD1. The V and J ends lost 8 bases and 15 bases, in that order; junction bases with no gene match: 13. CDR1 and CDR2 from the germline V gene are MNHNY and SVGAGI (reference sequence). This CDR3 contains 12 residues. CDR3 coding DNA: TGTGCCAGCGGGGACAGCTTTGGCGAGTTGTTCTTC. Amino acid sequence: CASGDSFGELFF.

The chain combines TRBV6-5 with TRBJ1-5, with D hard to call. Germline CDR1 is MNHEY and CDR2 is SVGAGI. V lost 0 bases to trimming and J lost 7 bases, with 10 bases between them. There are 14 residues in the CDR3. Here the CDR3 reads CASSYSSLRQPQHF. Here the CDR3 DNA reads TGTGCCAGCAGTTACTCCTCCTTGAGGCAGCCCCAGCATTTT.

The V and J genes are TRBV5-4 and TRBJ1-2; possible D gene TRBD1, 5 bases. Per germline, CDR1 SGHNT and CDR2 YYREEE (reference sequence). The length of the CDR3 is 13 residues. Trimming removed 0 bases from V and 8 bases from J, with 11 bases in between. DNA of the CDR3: TGTGCCAGCAGCTTGGTAGTTGGGGCGGGCTACACCTTC. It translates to CASSLVVGAGYTF.

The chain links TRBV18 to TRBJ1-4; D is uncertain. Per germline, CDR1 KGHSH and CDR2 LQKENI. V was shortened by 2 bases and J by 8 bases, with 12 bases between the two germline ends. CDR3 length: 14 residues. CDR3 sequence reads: CASSPLAAFEKLFF. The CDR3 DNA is TGTGCCAGCTCACCATTAGCCGCCTTCGAAAAACTGTTTTTT.

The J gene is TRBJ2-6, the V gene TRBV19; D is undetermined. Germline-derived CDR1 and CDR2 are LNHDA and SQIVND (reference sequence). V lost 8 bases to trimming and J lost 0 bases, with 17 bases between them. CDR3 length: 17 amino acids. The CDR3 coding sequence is TGTGCCAGTCGGAAGGGCAACCCGAGCTCTGGGGCCAACGTCCTGACTTTC. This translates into CASRKGNPSSGANVLTF.

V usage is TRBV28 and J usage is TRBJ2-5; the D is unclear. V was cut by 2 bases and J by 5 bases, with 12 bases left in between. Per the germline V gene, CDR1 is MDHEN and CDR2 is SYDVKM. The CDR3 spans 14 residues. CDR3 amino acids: CASSLRVWWETQYF. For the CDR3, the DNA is TGTGCCAGCAGTTTAAGGGTTTGGTGGGAGACCCAGTACTTC. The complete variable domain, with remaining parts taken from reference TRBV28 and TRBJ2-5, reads DVKVTQSSRYLVKRTGEKVFLECVQDMDHENMFWYRQDPGLGLRLIYFSYDVKMKEKGDIPEGYSVSREKKERFSLILESASTNQTSMYLCASSLRVWWETQYFGPGTRLLVL.